These 3 T cell receptor beta chains were all obtained from the same sample, sequenced in a study of blood T cell repertoires in COVID-19. Clones were sequenced by immunoSEQ multiplex PCR, and TCRdb holds only the in-frame ones, with some missing. In the table there are 250,000 to 300,000 clones, approximately 90% of which are singletons. The sample comprised PBMCs or T cells enriched from blood (not recorded which). The receptors derive from a man in his forties or fifties who had recovered from COVID-19.

The chain links TRBV10-3 to TRBJ1-4; D is ambiguous. V lost 8 bases, J lost 7 bases, and 14 bases lay in between. The CDR3 runs to 13 residues. Germline values: CDR1 ENHRY, CDR2 SYGVKD. CDR3: CAIAPRTGEKLFF. CDR3 nucleotide sequence: TGTGCCATCGCCCCGCGGACTGGTGAAAAACTGTTTTTT.

The rearrangement links TRBV11-2 to TRBJ2-7, with a weak D call TRBD2 (5 bases). Germline V gene data show CDR1 as SGHAT and CDR2 as FQNNGV. The length of the CDR3 is 14 residues. V was shortened by 5 bases and J by 7 bases, with 18 bases between the two germline ends. The CDR3 region has the DNA TGTGCCAGCAGCCGTCCCCAGGCGGGCGGTGAGCAGTACTTC. Protein sequence: CASSRPQAGGEQYF.

The chain is built from TRBV11-3 and TRBJ2-3, with a possible D match to TRBD1 (6 bases). This CDR3 spans 20 amino acids. V was clipped by 0 bases and J by 2 bases, with 24 bases between them. CDR1 is SGHNT and CDR2 is YENEEA in the germline V gene. The CDR3 nucleotides read TGTGCCAGCAGCTTAGAAGGCCAGTTGGGACCGACAGGTTTCACAGATACGCAGTATTTT. Translation gives CASSLEGQLGPTGFTDTQYF.